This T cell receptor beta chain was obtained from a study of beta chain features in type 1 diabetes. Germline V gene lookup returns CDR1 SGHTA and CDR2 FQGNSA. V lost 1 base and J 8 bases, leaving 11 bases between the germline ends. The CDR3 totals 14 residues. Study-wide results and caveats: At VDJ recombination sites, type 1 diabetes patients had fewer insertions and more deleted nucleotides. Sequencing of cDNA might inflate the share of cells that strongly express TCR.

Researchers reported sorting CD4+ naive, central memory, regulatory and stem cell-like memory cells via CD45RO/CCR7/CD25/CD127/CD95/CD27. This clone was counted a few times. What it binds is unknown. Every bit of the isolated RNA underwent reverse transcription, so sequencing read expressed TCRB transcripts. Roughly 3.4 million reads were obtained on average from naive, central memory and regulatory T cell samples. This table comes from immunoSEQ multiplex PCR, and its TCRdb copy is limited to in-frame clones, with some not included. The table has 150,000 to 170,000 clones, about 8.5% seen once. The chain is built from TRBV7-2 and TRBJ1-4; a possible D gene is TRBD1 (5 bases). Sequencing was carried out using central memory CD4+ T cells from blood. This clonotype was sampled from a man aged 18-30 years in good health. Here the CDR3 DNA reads TGTGCCAGCAGCTTAGATGCTGGGGGGGAAAAACTGTTTTTT. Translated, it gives CASSLDAGGEKLFF.